This record looks at one T cell receptor (beta chain) sequence and its context. A library of TCRbeta sequences, prepared with unique molecular identifiers, was generated. TCRdb reanalysed the PCR reads using MiXCR and keeps one entry per CDR3 protein. The sample includes nearly 400,000 distinct CDR3 sequences, around 20% seen only once; the top ten take less than 4.5%. These data originate in a study of T-cell reconstitution after alpha-beta-depleted transplantation in children. V dropped 6 bases and J dropped 4 bases, with 15 bases sitting between them. This CDR3 region has 14 residues. This receptor was identified in a human donor who donated a stem cell graft to a child with acute myeloid leukemia. The gene calls are TRBV12-3 or TRBV12-4 and TRBJ1-1; the D gene is possibly TRBD1 (6 bases). This specimen consisted of PBMCs from the stem cell graft donor, obtained from the stem cell graft. The CDR3 loop is CASSRQGIGTEAFF. DNA of the CDR3: TGTGCCAGCAGCCGGCAGGGGATCGGCACTGAAGCTTTCTTT.